What follows are 9 T cell receptor beta chains derived from one specimen sequenced in a study of T cell changes during pregnancy in multiple sclerosis. This table comes from immunoSEQ multiplex PCR, and its TCRdb copy is limited to in-frame clones, with some not included. The data show around 56,000 clones, about 90% seen once. Specimen: CD4+ T cells from peripheral blood mononuclear cells, collected in the first trimester of pregnancy. All receptors derive from a female donor with multiple sclerosis, enrolled in a pregnancy study.

This rearrangement joins TRBV11-3 to TRBJ1-5; no firm D call. V was trimmed by 7 bases and J by 2 bases, leaving 12 bases between them. CDR1 SGHNT and CDR2 YENEEA come from the germline V gene. There are 14 residues in the CDR3. The DNA for the CDR3 is TGTGCCAGCACCACCGCCCAGGGCAATCAGCCCCAGCATTTT. Amino acids: CASTTAQGNQPQHF.

This rearrangement joins TRBV6-4 to TRBJ2-3, with D unresolved. There are 13 residues in the CDR3. Trimming stripped 5 bases from V and 6 bases from J, with 12 bases between. The germline gives CDR1 MRHNA, CDR2 SNTAGT. CDR3 in DNA: TGTGCCAGCAGTATCGACTCCGAGGATACGCAGTATTTT. This sequence encodes CASSIDSEDTQYF.

V is TRBV2 and J is TRBJ1-2; tentative D call: TRBD1 (6 bases). The V gene lost 3 bases and the J gene lost 1 base, with 9 bases spanning the gap. The germline V gene has CDR1 SNHLY and CDR2 FYNNEI. This CDR3 comprises 14 residues. For the CDR3, the DNA is TGTGCCAGCAGTGAGGACAGAGATAACTATGGCTACACCTTC. This translates into CASSEDRDNYGYTF.

This sequence joins TRBV10-2 and TRBJ2-1, with D uncertain. V was cut by 3 bases and J by 3 bases, with 12 bases left in between. This CDR3 comprises 15 residues. CDR1 is WSHSY and CDR2 is SAAADI in the germline V gene. In DNA, the CDR3 is TGCGCCAGCAGTGATCGAGCGACCATCTACAATGAGCAGTTCTTC. Its protein is CASSDRATIYNEQFF.

The chain combines TRBV27 with TRBJ1-2, with 9 bases lining up with TRBD1. V gave up 0 bases and J gave up 4 bases; unmatched junction bases: 6. Germline V lookup: CDR1 MNHEY, CDR2 SMNVEV (reference sequence). This CDR3 is built from 16 residues. The CDR3: CASSLSPGQGAYGYTF. CDR3 sequence (DNA): TGTGCCAGCAGTTTATCGCCGGGACAGGGCGCCTATGGCTACACCTTC.

The DNA for the CDR3 is TGTGCCAGCAGCCTCGGGGGAACCTCCTACGAGCAGTACTTC. This sequence encodes CASSLGGTSYEQYF. This chain uses TRBV11-2 with TRBJ2-7, with D maybe TRBD2 (6 bases). The CDR3 consists of 14 residues. Trimming pared 5 bases from V and 0 bases from J, leaving 11 bases between. The germline V gene has CDR1 SGHAT and CDR2 FQNNGV.

The rearrangement links TRBV18 to TRBJ2-1, with 7 nucleotides matching TRBD1. Per germline, CDR1 KGHSH and CDR2 LQKENI. This CDR3 is 14 amino acids long. The ends lost 2 bases at V and 6 bases at J; junction bases unmatched: 4. The CDR3 sequence is CASSPTQGINEQFF. As DNA, the CDR3 is TGTGCCAGCTCACCAACACAGGGGATCAATGAGCAGTTCTTC.

The rearrangement uses TRBV9 and TRBJ2-5; a weak D match, TRBD1 (5 bases). Germline V gene sequence: CDR1 SGDLS, CDR2 YYNGEE. This CDR3 is 13 amino acids long. V was cut by 0 bases and J by 4 bases, with 7 bases left in between. The CDR3 loop is CASSVGRGETQYF. The CDR3 DNA reads TGTGCCAGCAGCGTAGGAAGGGGAGAGACCCAGTACTTC.

The V call is TRBV7-9, the J call TRBJ1-5; maybe TRBD1 (5 bases). Trimming shortened V by 5 bases and J by 15 bases, and 17 bases separated the two germline ends. Germline CDR1 reads SEHNR; CDR2 reads FQNEAQ (reference sequence). This CDR3 is 12 amino acids long. The CDR3 bases are TGTGCCAGCAGCCGCGACAGCGATCTATCGCATTTT. Its protein is CASSRDSDLSHF.